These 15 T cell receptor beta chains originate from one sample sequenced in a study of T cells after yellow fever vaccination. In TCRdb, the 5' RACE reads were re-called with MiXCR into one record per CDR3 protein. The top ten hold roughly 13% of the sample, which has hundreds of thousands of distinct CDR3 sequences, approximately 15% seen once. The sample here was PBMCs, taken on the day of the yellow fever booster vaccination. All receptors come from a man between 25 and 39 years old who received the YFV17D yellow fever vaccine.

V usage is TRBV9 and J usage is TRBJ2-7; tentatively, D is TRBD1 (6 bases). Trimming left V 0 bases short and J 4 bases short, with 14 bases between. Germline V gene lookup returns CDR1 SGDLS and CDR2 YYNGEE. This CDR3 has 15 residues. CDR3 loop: CASSVEAGAKYEQYF. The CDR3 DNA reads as TGTGCCAGCAGCGTAGAGGCAGGGGCGAAGTACGAGCAGTACTTC.

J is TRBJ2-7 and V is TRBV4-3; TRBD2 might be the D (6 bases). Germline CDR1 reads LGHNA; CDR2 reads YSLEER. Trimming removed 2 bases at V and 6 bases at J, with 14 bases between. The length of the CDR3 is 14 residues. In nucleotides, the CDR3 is TGCGCCAGCAGCCAAACCCGGGAGAGAGGCGAGCAGTACTTC. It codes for CASSQTRERGEQYF.

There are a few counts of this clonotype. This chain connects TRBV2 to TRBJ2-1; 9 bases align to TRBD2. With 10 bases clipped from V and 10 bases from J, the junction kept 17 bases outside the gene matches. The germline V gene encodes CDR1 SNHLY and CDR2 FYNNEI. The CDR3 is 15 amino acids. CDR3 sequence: CATLMGISGSEEQFF. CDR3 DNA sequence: TGTGCCACCCTGATGGGTATTAGCGGGAGTGAAGAGCAGTTCTTC.

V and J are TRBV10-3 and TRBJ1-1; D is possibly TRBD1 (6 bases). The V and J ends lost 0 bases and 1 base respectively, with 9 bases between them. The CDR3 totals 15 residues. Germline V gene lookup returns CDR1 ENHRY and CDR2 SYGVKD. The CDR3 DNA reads TGTGCCATCAGTGAGTCAACAGGGCCGAACACTGAAGCTTTCTTT. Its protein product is CAISESTGPNTEAFF.

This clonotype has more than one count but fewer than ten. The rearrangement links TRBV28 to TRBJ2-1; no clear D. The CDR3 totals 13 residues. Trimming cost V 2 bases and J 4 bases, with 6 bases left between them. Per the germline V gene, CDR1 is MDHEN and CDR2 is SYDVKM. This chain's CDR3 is CASSLMEYNEQFF. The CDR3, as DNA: TGTGCCAGCAGTTTAATGGAATACAATGAGCAGTTCTTC.

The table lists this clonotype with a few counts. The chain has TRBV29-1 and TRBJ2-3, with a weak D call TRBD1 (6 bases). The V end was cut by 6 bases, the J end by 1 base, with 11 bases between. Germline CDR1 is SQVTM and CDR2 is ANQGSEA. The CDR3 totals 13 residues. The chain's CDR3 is CSVGTTGTDTQYF. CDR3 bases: TGCAGCGTCGGGACAACTGGCACAGATACGCAGTATTTT.

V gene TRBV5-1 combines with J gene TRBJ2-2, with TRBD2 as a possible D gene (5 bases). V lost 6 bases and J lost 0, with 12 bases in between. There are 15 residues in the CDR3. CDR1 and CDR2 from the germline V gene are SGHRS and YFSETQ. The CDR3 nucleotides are TGCGCCAGCAAAGAGGGCTGGTCGAACACCGGGGAGCTGTTTTTT. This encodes CASKEGWSNTGELFF.

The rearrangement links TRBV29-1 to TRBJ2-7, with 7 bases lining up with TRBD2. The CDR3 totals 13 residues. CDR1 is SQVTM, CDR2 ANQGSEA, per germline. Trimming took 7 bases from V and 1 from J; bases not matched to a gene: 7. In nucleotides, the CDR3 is TGCAGCGCGGCTAGCGGACTATCCTACGAGCAGTACTTC. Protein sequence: CSAASGLSYEQYF.

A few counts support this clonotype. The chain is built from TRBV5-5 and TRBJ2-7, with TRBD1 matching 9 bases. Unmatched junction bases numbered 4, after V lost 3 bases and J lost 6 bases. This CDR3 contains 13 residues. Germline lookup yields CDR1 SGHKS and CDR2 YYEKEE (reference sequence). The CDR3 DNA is TGTGCCAGCAGCTGGGGACAGGGAGGCGAGCAGTACTTC. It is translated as CASSWGQGGEQYF. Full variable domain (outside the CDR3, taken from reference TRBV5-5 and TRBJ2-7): DAGVTQSPTHLIKTRGQQVTLRCSPISGHKSVSWYQQVLGQGPQFIFQYYEKEERGRGNFPDRFSARQFPNYSSELNVNALLLGDSALYLCASSWGQGGEQYFGPGTRLTVT.

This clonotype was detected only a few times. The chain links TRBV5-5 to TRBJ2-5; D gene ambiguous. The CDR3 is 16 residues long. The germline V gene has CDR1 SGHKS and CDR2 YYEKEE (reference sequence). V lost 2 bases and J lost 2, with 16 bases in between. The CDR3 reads CASSFGPYLLQETQYF. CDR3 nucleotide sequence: TGTGCCAGCAGCTTTGGTCCCTATTTATTACAAGAGACCCAGTACTTC.

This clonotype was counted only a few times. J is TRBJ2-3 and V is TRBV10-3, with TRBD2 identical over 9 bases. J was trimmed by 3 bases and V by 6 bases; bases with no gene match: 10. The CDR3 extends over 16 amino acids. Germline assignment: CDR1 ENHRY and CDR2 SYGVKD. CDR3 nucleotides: TGTGCCATCAGAACCAGCGGGAGGTGGGGGACAGATACGCAGTATTTT. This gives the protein CAIRTSGRWGTDTQYF.

The CDR3 is CASIPSTGGYEQYF. The CDR3 nucleotides are TGTGCCAGCATTCCTTCGACAGGGGGCTACGAGCAGTACTTC. This chain uses TRBV6-2 or TRBV6-3 with TRBJ2-7; TRBD1 matches 9 bases. CDR3 length: 14 amino acids. The V gene's germline CDR1 is MNHEY and CDR2 SVGEGT. The junction had 7 bases not matched to a gene; V was cut back by 7 bases and J by 3 bases.

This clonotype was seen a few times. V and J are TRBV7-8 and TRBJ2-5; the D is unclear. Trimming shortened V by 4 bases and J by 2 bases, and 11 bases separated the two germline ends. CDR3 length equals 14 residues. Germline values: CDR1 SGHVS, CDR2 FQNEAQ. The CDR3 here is CASSSQLEQETQYF. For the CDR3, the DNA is TGTGCCAGCAGCTCCCAGCTGGAACAAGAGACCCAGTACTTC.

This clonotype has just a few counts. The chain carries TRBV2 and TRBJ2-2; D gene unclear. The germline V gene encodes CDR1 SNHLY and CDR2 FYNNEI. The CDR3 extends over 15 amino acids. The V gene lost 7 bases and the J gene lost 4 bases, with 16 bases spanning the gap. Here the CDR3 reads CASNPGQTGTGELFF. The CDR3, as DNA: TGTGCCAGCAACCCGGGCCAGACGGGCACCGGGGAGCTGTTTTTT.

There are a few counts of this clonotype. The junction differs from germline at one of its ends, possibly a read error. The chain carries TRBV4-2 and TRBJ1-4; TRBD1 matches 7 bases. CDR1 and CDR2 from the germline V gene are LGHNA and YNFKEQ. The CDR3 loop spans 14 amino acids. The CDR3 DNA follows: TGTGCCAGCAGCCAAGACGGCGGTGGGCAGGGGGAGATTTTT. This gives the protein CASSQDGGGQGEIF.